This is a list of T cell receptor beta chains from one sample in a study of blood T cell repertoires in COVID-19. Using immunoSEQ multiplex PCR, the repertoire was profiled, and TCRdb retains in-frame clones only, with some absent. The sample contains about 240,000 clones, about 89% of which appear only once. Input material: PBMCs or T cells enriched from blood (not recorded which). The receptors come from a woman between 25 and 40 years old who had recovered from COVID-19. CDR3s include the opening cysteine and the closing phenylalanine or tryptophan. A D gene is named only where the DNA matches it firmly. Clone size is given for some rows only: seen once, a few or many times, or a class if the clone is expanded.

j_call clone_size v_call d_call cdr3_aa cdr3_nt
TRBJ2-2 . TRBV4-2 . CASSQDWGDTGELFF TGTGCCAGCAGCCAAGATTGGGGGGACACCGGGGAGCTGTTTTTT
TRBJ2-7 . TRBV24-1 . CATSDRSLPGTRRVEQYF TGTGCCACCAGTGATCGAAGCCTACCGGGAACTAGACGGGTCGAGCAGTACTTC
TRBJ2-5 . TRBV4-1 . CASSRVGRDQETQYF TGCGCCAGCAGCCGGGTTGGCAGGGACCAAGAGACCCAGTACTTC
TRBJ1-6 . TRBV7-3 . CASSLSDRNSPLHF TGTGCCAGCAGCTTAAGCGACAGAAATTCACCCCTCCACTTT
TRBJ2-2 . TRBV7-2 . CASSLASSYTGELFF TGTGCCAGCAGCTTAGCTAGCAGCTACACCGGGGAGCTGTTTTTT
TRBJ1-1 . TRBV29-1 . CSVEQVTDVTEAFF TGCAGCGTTGAACAGGTAACGGATGTAACTGAAGCTTTCTTT
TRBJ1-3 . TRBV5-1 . CASSFRQADSGNTIYF TGCGCCAGCAGCTTTCGACAGGCCGACTCTGGAAACACCATATATTTT
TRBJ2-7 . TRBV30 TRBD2 CAWSIREAAYEQYF TGTGCCTGGAGTATACGGGAGGCTGCCTACGAGCAGTACTTC
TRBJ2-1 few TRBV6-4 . CASSDSIELGLQFF TGTGCCAGCAGTGACTCGATTGAATTGGGACTCCAGTTCTTC
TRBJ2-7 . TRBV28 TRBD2 CASSRTRNYYEQYF TGTGCCAGCAGTAGGACTAGAAATTACTACGAGCAGTACTTC
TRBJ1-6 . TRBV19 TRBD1 CASSITPGQGALLHF TGTGCCAGTAGCATTACACCGGGACAGGGGGCCCTACTCCACTTT
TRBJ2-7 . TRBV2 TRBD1 CASSDTGVTYEQYF TGTGCCAGCAGCGATACAGGGGTTACCTACGAGCAGTACTTC
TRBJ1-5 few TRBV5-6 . CASSHRDTSVQPQHF TGTGCCAGCAGCCATAGAGACACGAGTGTGCAGCCCCAGCATTTT